What follows describes a single T cell receptor (beta chain). As handled by the study authors: Amplification of reference gene primers was used by the study to estimate nucleated cell counts. Assay: immunoSEQ multiplex PCR; the TCRdb copy retains only in-frame clones and omits some. The DNA was the basis for D and trimming; V, J and clone size are from that table. Of hundreds of thousands of clones listed, approximately 86% are singletons. This sample is part of a study of blood T cell repertoires in COVID-19. The wider study: The study drew acute and convalescent COVID-19 samples from the United States, Italy and Spain. In each case, the material was cDNA or gDNA derived from T cells, B-cell-depleted T cells, or PBMCs.

This CDR3 spans 15 amino acids. Germline trimming cut 3 bases from V and 5 bases from J; bases unmatched to any gene: 6. CDR1 is SGHRS and CDR2 is YFSETQ in the germline V gene. The sample was peripheral blood. The clonotype originates from a man in his 60s with acute or convalescent COVID-19. This chain links TRBV5-1 with TRBJ2-1; TRBD2 aligns across 9 bases. The chain's CDR3 is CASSSRRGGNNEQFF. The CDR3 DNA follows: TGCGCCAGCAGCTCCCGGCGGGGGGGAAACAATGAGCAGTTCTTC.